These T cell receptor beta chains were read from a single sample in a study of cytomegalovirus exposure and HLA in healthy donors. Some clones are missing from TCRdb's copy, which holds only in-frame ones; the method was immunoSEQ multiplex PCR. The table has about 200,000 clones, about 72% seen once; the top ten hold around 3.9%. The sample consisted of PBMCs. The receptors here all came from a male donor in good health and CMV-seronegative. CDR3s include the opening cysteine and the closing phenylalanine or tryptophan. A D gene is named only where the DNA matches it firmly. Where a row states a size, it is once, few, many or the class of an expanded clone; other rows omit it.

J gene,clone size,D gene,V gene,CDR3 DNA,CDR3 protein
TRBJ2-3,NA,NA,TRBV27,TGTGCCAGCAGCCGCGGACTCTACACAGATACGCAGTATTTT,CASSRGLYTDTQYF
TRBJ2-1,NA,NA,TRBV5-4,TGTGCCAGCAGCTTGGCCCCTACCTTCTACAATGAGCAGTTCTTC,CASSLAPTFYNEQFF
TRBJ1-2,NA,NA,TRBV6-1,TGTGCCAGCAGTGAAGAGTGGACAGTGCGCGGCTACACCTTC,CASSEEWTVRGYTF
TRBJ2-7,NA,NA,TRBV25-1,TGTGCCAGCAGTGAATTTGAACTAGACCGCTACGAGCAGTACTTC,CASSEFELDRYEQYF
TRBJ1-1,NA,NA,TRBV29-1,TGCAGCGTTGAAGACCTTACAGGGACTGAAGCTTTCTTT,CSVEDLTGTEAFF
TRBJ2-7,NA,NA,TRBV7-8,TGTGCCAGCAGCCACGGGGGGCAACCCTCCTACGAGCAGTACTTC,CASSHGGQPSYEQYF
TRBJ2-3,NA,NA,TRBV7-3,TGTGCCAGCAGCTTAATAGGGGTGAGCACAGATACGCAGTATTTT,CASSLIGVSTDTQYF
TRBJ2-7,NA,NA,TRBV10-3,TGTGCCATCAGTGTAGCGTCTAGCTCCTACGAGCAGTACTTC,CAISVASSSYEQYF
TRBJ2-1,NA,TRBD1,TRBV23-1,TGCGCCAGCAGTCAATCGGGGGGGACAGGGGGCAATGAGCAGTTCTTC,CASSQSGGTGGNEQFF
TRBJ2-1,NA,TRBD2,TRBV5-1,TGCGCCAGCAGCTCCAGCGGGAGTGGAACCTACAATGAGCAGTTCTTC,CASSSSGSGTYNEQFF
TRBJ2-7,once,NA,TRBV28,TGTGCCAGCAGTTTTGGGAGACCCTACGAGCAGTACTTC,CASSFGRPYEQYF
TRBJ2-3,NA,NA,TRBV6-5,TGTGCCAGCAGTTCCATCGGGTCGGCTACGCAGTATTTT,CASSSIGSATQYF
TRBJ2-3,NA,NA,TRBV5-1,TGCGCCAGCAGCTTGAGCTCCAGGGGCTCTGGCACAGATACGCAGTATTTT,CASSLSSRGSGTDTQYF
TRBJ2-7,NA,NA,TRBV5-5,TGTGCCAGCAGCTTGGGGACAGCTTCCTACGAGCAGTACTTC,CASSLGTASYEQYF
TRBJ2-7,once,TRBD1,TRBV7-2,TGTGCCAGCAGCTCGGGGACAGGGGACCCCGAGCAGTACTTC,CASSSGTGDPEQYF
TRBJ2-7,NA,NA,TRBV13,TGTGCCAGCAGCTCGGGGAGCTTTATCCCTAAACAACTCTCCTACGAGCAGTACTTC,CASSSGSFIPKQLSYEQYF
TRBJ1-4,NA,TRBD1,TRBV27,TGTGCCAGCAGTTCCTGGACAGGGAGGATCAAAAAACTGTTTTTT,CASSSWTGRIKKLFF
TRBJ1-4,NA,TRBD1,TRBV5-1,TGCGCCAGCAGCCCTGGGACAGCAACTAATGAAAAACTGTTTTTT,CASSPGTATNEKLFF